This TCR beta chain emerged from a study of OX40 agonist ivuxolimab in advanced cancers. The study's findings and limits: Circulating CD4+ and CD8+ T cells showed clonal expansion by week 6 at 0.1 to 3.0 mg/kg.

V trimming: 6 bases; J trimming: 6 bases; junction bases outside the gene matches: 7. Germline V gives CDR1 SNHLY, CDR2 FYNNEI. The CDR3 covers 15 residues. The repertoire was sequenced with immunoSEQ multiplex PCR; TCRdb's copy has only in-frame clones and lacks some. The sample has about 45,000 clones; around 83% are singletons. For this clone: Antigen unknown.

This material consisted of CD4+ or CD8+ T cells sorted from blood, taken in a trial of the OX40 agonist ivuxolimab. The V call is TRBV2, the J call TRBJ1-5, with 11 bases aligning to TRBD1. The receptor was isolated from an adult with an advanced solid tumor such as melanoma, head and neck, liver or kidney cancer. CDR3 region: CASRGTGGLVQPQHF. DNA for the CDR3: TGTGCCAGCAGGGGGACAGGGGGTTTGGTTCAGCCCCAGCATTTT. Using reference TRBV2 and TRBJ1-5 for the parts outside the CDR3, the full variable domain is EPEVTQTPSHQVTQMGQEVILRCVPISNHLYFYWYRQILGQKVEFLVSFYNNEISEKSEIFDDQFSVERPDGSNFTLKIRSTKLEDSAMYFCASRGTGGLVQPQHFGDGTRLSIL.